Listed below are T cell receptor beta chains from one sample, sequenced in a study of blood T cell repertoires in COVID-19. TCRdb's table, derived via immunoSEQ multiplex PCR, lists solely in-frame clones and lacks some. Among 110,000 or so clones, 75% to 90% were seen once, and the ten largest hold about 12%. The sequenced material came from peripheral blood. These TCRs come from a human donor in a cohort sampled during active COVID-19. The CDR3 runs from the conserved cysteine through the conserved F or W. Each record gives: V gene, J gene, CDR3 length, CDR3 protein.

>TRBV7-2|TRBJ2-7|16
CASSLGVGQGLYEQYF
>TRBV2|TRBJ1-2|11
CASRTGTGYTF
>TRBV10-1|TRBJ2-2|14
CASSKQRNTGELFF
>TRBV29-1|TRBJ1-1|13
CSVERGWNTEAFF
>TRBV24-1|TRBJ2-3|15
CATSGGPSRSDTQYF
>TRBV12-3/TRBV12-4|TRBJ1-5|13
CASTVTGIQPQHF
>TRBV3-1/TRBV3-2|TRBJ1-5|14
CASSQVVQGQPQHF
>TRBV9|TRBJ1-1|15
CASSVGQGLNTEAFF
>TRBV6-2/TRBV6-3|TRBJ1-1|14
CASSRQGMNTEAFF
>TRBV29-1|TRBJ2-7|13
CSVAGLSSYEQYF
>TRBV7-3|TRBJ2-3|16
CASSAAGTGGLDTQYF
>TRBV2|TRBJ2-2|15
CASGGTVFNTGELFF
>TRBV5-1|TRBJ2-1|15
CASSQLQGARNEQFF
>TRBV5-1|TRBJ2-1|13
CASSNLIENEQFF
>TRBV7-2|TRBJ2-2|15
CASSSTSGGGGELFF
>TRBV7-6|TRBJ1-4|19
CASSLIRGQASSGNEKLFF
>TRBV12-3/TRBV12-4|TRBJ1-3|12
CASSPSGNTIYF
>TRBV30|TRBJ1-5|13
CAWTSGFDAPQHF
>TRBV10-3|TRBJ2-5|14
CATRTVGGGETQYF
>TRBV5-1|TRBJ1-1|16
CASSHLRTGENTEAFF
>TRBV5-1|TRBJ2-1|15
CASSPGDQPVNEQFF
>TRBV5-5|TRBJ1-5|13
CASSTTGTQPQHF
>TRBV15|TRBJ1-4|15
CATASIGGTYEKLFF
>TRBV2|TRBJ1-2|15
CASSDESRGFYGYTF
>TRBV28|TRBJ1-1|15
CASSLRTAMNTEAFF
>TRBV19|TRBJ1-5|14
CASSIGRGNQPQHF
>TRBV9|TRBJ2-7|16
CASSAGDSPSSYEQYF
>TRBV23-1|TRBJ1-5|13
CALWAAPNRTQHF
>TRBV6-5|TRBJ2-7|14
CASSYQDNAYEQYF
>TRBV7-8|TRBJ1-5|14
CASSLGYRGKPQHF
>TRBV5-4|TRBJ2-3|16
CASSLGRAGLTDTQYF
>TRBV6-2/TRBV6-3|TRBJ1-2|14
CASSTPGQGYGYTF
>TRBV7-9|TRBJ1-3|16
CASSLGFRISGNTIYF
>TRBV28|TRBJ1-2|14
CASSLSPQGGGYTF
>TRBV5-1|TRBJ2-7|18
CASSLGRSTGQGRYEQYF
>TRBV7-8|TRBJ1-2|14
CASSSRQLDYGYTF
>TRBV24-1|TRBJ1-5|15
CATSDPDTYNQPQHF
>TRBV3-1/TRBV3-2|TRBJ1-1|17
CASSQGPVFIMNTEAFF
>TRBV6-2/TRBV6-3|TRBJ1-1|14
CASSYVPGTRGAFF
>TRBV3-1/TRBV3-2|TRBJ2-1|15
CASSQGALPYNEQFF
>TRBV28|TRBJ1-6|12
CASSQGASPLHF
>TRBV28|TRBJ1-2|14
CASSSFTQIYGYTF
>TRBV6-5|TRBJ2-5|14
CASSSVQATETQYF
>TRBV6-5|TRBJ1-6|14
CASSYTDRDSPLHF
>TRBV7-6|TRBJ2-5|15
CASSLKLAGDRHQYF
>TRBV7-6|TRBJ2-7|15
CASSSETGSGYEQYF
>TRBV7-2|TRBJ1-4|12
CASSLAYEKLFF
>TRBV2|TRBJ2-1|12
CASSQTDNEQFF
>TRBV7-2|TRBJ2-3|16
CASSLRASGLTDTQYF
>TRBV4-3|TRBJ2-7|14
CASSQDRGPYEQYF
>TRBV24-1|TRBJ2-3|17
CATSDPAPGGRADTQYF
>TRBV5-1|TRBJ2-3|18
CASSLGRGDRRSTDTQYF
>TRBV7-8|TRBJ2-1|14
CASSKMAGGGEQFF
>TRBV19|TRBJ1-5|18
CASSSTQGTGNSNQPQHF
>TRBV7-2|TRBJ2-1|13
CASSLARGSEQFF
>TRBV28|TRBJ2-1|14
CASSLPGGYNEQFF
>TRBV19|TRBJ2-6|14
CATQQGSGANVLTF
>TRBV28|TRBJ2-1|15
CASRSGTGFYNEQFF